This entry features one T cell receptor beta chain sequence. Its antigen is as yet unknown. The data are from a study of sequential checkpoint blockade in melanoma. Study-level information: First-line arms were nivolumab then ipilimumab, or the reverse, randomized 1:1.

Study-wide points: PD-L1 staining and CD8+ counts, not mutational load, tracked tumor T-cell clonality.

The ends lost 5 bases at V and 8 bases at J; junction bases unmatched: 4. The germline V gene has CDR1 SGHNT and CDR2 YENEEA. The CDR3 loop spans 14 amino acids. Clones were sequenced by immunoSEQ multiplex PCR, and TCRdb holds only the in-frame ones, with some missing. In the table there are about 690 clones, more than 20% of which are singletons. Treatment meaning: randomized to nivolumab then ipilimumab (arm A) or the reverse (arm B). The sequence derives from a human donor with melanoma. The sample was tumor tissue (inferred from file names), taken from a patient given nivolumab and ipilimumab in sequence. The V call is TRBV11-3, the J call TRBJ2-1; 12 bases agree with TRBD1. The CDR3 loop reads CASSRDRGPDEQFF. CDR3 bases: TGTGCCAGCAGCCGGGACAGGGGGCCGGATGAGCAGTTCTTC.